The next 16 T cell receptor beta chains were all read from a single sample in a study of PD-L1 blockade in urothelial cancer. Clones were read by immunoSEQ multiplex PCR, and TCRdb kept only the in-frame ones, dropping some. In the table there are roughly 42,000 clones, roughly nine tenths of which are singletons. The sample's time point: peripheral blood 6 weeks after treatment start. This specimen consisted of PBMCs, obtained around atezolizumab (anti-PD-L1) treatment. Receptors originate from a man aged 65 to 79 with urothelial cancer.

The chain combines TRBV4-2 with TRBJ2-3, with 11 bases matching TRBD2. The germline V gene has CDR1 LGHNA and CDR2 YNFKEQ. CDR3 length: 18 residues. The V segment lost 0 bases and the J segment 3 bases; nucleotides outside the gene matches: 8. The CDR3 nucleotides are TGTGCCAGCAGCCAAGACCTCAGTAGCGGGAGGGCAACAGATACGCAGTATTTT. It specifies CASSQDLSSGRATDTQYF.

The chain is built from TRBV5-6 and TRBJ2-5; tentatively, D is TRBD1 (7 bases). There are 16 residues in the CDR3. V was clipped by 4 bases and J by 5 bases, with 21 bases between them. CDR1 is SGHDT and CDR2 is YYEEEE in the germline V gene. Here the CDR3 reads CASSPQLLATGETQYF. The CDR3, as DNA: TGTGCCAGCAGCCCCCAGCTCCTAGCGACAGGGGAGACCCAGTACTTC.

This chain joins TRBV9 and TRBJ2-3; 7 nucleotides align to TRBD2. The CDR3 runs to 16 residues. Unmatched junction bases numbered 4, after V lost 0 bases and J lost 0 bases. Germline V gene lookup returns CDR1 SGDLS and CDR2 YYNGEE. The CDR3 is CASSVAAAGSTDTQYF. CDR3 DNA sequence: TGTGCCAGCAGCGTAGCTGCAGCGGGAAGCACAGATACGCAGTATTTT.

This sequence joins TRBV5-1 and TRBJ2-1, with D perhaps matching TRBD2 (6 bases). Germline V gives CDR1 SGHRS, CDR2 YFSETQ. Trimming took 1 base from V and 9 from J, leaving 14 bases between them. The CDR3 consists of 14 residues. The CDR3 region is CASSLYGSGSEQFF. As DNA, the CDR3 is TGCGCCAGCAGCTTGTATGGTAGCGGTAGTGAGCAGTTCTTC. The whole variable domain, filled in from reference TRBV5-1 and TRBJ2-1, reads KAGVTQTPRYLIKTRGQQVTLSCSPISGHRSVSWYQQTPGQGLQFLFEYFSETQRNKGNFPGRFSGRQFSNSRSEMNVSTLELGDSALYLCASSLYGSGSEQFFGPGTRLTVL.

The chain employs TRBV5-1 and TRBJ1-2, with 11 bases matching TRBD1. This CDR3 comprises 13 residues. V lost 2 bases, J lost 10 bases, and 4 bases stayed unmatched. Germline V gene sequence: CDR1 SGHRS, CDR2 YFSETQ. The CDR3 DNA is TGCGCCAGCAGCTTTGTGGGACAGGGGGACTACACCTTC. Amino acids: CASSFVGQGDYTF.

This CDR3 reads CASSLTGPYEQYF. The CDR3 DNA follows: TGTGCCAGCAGCTTAACAGGGCCCTACGAGCAGTACTTC. The chain is built from TRBV7-2 and TRBJ2-7; tentative D call: TRBD1 (6 bases). The CDR3 has 13 amino acids. Trimming left V 2 bases short and J 2 bases short, with 7 bases between. Per germline, CDR1 SGHTA and CDR2 FQGNSA. The whole variable domain, remainder taken from reference TRBV7-2 and TRBJ2-7, is GAGVSQSPSNKVTEKGKDVELRCDPISGHTALYWYRQSLGQGLEFLIYFQGNSAPDKSGLPSDRFSAERTGGSVSTLTIQRTQQEDSAVYLCASSLTGPYEQYFGPGTRLTVT.

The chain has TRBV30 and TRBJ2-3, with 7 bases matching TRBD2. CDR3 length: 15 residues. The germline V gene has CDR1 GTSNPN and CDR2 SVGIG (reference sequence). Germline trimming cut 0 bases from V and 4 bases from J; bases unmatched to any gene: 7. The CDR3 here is CAWSVIGGSADTQYF. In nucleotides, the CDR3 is TGTGCCTGGAGTGTTATTGGCGGGAGCGCAGATACGCAGTATTTT.

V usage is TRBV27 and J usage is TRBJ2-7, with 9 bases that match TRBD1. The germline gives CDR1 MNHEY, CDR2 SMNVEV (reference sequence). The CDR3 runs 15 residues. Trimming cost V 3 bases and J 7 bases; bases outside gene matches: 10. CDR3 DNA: TGTGCCAGCAGTTTTAAGGGGACAGGGAGAACGGAGCAGTACTTC. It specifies CASSFKGTGRTEQYF.

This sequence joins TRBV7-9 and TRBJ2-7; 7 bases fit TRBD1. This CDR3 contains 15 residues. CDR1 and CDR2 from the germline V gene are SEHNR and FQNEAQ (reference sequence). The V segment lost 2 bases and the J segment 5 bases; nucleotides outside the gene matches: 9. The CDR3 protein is CASSLLTGNSHEQYF. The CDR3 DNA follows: TGTGCCAGCAGCTTACTGACAGGGAATTCCCACGAGCAGTACTTC.

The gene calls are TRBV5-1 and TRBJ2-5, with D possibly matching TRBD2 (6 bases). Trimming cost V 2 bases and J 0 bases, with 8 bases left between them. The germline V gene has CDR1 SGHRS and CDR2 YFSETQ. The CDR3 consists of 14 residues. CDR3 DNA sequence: TGCGCCAGCAGCTTCCCGGGGGACCAAGAGACCCAGTACTTC. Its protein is CASSFPGDQETQYF.

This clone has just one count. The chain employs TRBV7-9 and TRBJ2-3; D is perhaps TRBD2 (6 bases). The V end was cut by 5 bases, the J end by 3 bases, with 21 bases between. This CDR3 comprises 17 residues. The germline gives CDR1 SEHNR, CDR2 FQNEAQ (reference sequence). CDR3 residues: CASSRGAAGKGTDTQYF. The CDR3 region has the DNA TGTGCCAGCAGCCGAGGCGCGGCGGGGAAAGGTACAGATACGCAGTATTTT.

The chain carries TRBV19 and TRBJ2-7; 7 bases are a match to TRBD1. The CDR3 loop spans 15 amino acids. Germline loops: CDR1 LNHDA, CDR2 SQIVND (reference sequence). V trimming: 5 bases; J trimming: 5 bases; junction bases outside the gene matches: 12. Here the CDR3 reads CASSPQTGRLHEQYF. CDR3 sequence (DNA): TGTGCCAGTAGTCCTCAGACAGGGAGACTCCACGAGCAGTACTTC.

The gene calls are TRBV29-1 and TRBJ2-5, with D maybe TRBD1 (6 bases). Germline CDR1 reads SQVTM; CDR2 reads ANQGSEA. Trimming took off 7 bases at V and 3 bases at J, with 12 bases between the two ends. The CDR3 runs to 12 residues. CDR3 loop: CSGPGQEETQYF. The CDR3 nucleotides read TGCAGCGGTCCGGGACAAGAAGAGACCCAGTACTTC. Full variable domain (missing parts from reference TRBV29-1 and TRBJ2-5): SAVISQKPSRDICQRGTSLTIQCQVDSQVTMMFWYRQQPGQSLTLIATANQGSEATYESGFVIDKFPISRPNLTFSTLTVSNMSPEDSSIYLCSGPGQEETQYFGPGTRLLVL.

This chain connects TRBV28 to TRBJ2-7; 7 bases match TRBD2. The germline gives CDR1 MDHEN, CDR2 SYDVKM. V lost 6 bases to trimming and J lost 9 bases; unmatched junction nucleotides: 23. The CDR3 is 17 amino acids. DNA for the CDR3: TGTGCCAGCAGATACGCGGGACTAATCGGAGAGACGGATGGGCAGTACTTC. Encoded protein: CASRYAGLIGETDGQYF.

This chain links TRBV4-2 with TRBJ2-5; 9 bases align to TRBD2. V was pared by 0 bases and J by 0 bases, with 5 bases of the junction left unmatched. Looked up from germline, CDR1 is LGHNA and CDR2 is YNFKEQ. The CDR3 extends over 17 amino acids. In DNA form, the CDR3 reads TGTGCCAGCAGCCAAGATCCGCTAGCGGGATACCAAGAGACCCAGTACTTC. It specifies CASSQDPLAGYQETQYF.

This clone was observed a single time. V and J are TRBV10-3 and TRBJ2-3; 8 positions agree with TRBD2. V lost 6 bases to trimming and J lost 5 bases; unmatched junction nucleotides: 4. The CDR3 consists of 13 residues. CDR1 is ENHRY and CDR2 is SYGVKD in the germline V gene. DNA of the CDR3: TGTGCCATCAGCCCGGGACTAGGAGATACGCAGTATTTT. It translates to CAISPGLGDTQYF.